These 8 T cell receptor beta chains came from one sample sequenced in a study of cytomegalovirus exposure and HLA in healthy donors (dated by TCRdb to about 2017). Receptors were amplified or captured by the immunoSEQ multiplex PCR assay. For the multiplex PCR, a mixture combining 60 forward primers for TCR Vbeta segments and 13 reverse primers for TCR Jbeta segments was used. TCRdb mirrors the immuneACCESS table, restricted to in-frame sequences. Some clones are absent from its copies; in checked studies, under half trace to an unresolved V gene, and the reason for the others is unknown. A total of 100,000 to 150,000 clones appear in this sample, roughly a tenth of them only once. The biggest ten clones account for around 4.6% of the sample. Sequencing used PBMCs. All receptors come from a woman between 18 and 30 years old in good health and CMV-seropositive.

In this sample, this clone is medium-sized. This chain uses TRBV19 with TRBJ1-2; no definite D call. The length of the CDR3 is 10 residues. Trimming removed 8 bases at V and 7 bases at J, with 8 bases between. CDR1 and CDR2 from the germline V gene are LNHDA and SQIVND (reference sequence). CDR3 nucleotides: TGTGCCAGTGAGGGTTTTGGCTACACCTTC. It specifies CASEGFGYTF.

V gene TRBV6-4 combines with J gene TRBJ2-1, with 11 positions matching TRBD2. The CDR3 has 16 residues. Germline CDR1 and CDR2: MRHNA and SNTAGT. Trimming cost V 0 bases and J 9 bases; bases outside gene matches: 7. The chain's CDR3 is CASSDSELAGVGEQFF. DNA of the CDR3: TGTGCCAGCAGTGACTCCGAACTAGCGGGAGTTGGTGAGCAGTTCTTC.

This clone was observed a handful of times. V is TRBV18 and J is TRBJ1-2, with TRBD1 matching 11 bases. Germline V lookup: CDR1 KGHSH, CDR2 LQKENI. V shed 6 bases and J 5 bases; nucleotides not matched to a gene: 11. This CDR3 spans 16 amino acids. CDR3 DNA: TGTGCCAGCTCCCAAGGACAGGGGGCCTGGGGTTATGGCTACACCTTC. Its protein is CASSQGQGAWGYGYTF.

V gene TRBV18 combines with J gene TRBJ1-2; D remains ambiguous. Trimming left V 6 bases short and J 2 bases short, with 10 bases between. Germline values: CDR1 KGHSH, CDR2 LQKENI. This CDR3 has 13 amino acids. CDR3 sequence (DNA): TGTGCCAGCTCCCGCGAGGGAAACTATGGCTACACCTTC. Translated: CASSREGNYGYTF.

This clone occurred a few times. V is TRBV19 and J is TRBJ1-5; TRBD1 is a possible D gene (6 bases). V dropped 6 bases and J dropped 4 bases, with 16 bases sitting between them. Germline-derived CDR1 and CDR2 are LNHDA and SQIVND (reference sequence). The CDR3 has 15 residues. The chain's CDR3 is CASRSLSQGNQPQHF. Here the CDR3 DNA reads TGTGCCAGTAGATCATTAAGCCAGGGGAATCAGCCCCAGCATTTT.

This clone was seen a handful of times. The V and J genes are TRBV5-1 and TRBJ1-2; 8 positions agree with TRBD1. The germline V gene encodes CDR1 SGHRS and CDR2 YFSETQ. The CDR3 runs 13 residues. V lost 2 bases to trimming and J lost 8 bases; unmatched junction nucleotides: 5. CDR3 region: CASSLDRGNGYTF. CDR3 coding DNA: TGCGCCAGCAGCTTAGACAGGGGCAACGGCTACACCTTC.

This clone was seen only a few times. The chain couples TRBV2 to TRBJ1-4; TRBD1 agrees at 9 bases. Unmatched junction bases numbered 9, after V lost 8 bases and J lost 8 bases. CDR3 size: 14 residues. CDR1 is SNHLY, CDR2 FYNNEI, per germline. Written as DNA, the CDR3 is TGTGCCAGCTCGCCGGGACAGGGTGTAGAAAAACTGTTTTTT. It is translated as CASSPGQGVEKLFF. The complete variable domain, with remaining parts taken from reference TRBV2 and TRBJ1-4, reads EPEVTQTPSHQVTQMGQEVILRCVPISNHLYFYWYRQILGQKVEFLVSFYNNEISEKSEIFDDQFSVERPDGSNFTLKIRSTKLEDSAMYFCASSPGQGVEKLFFGSGTQLSVL.

The chain has TRBV7-8 and TRBJ2-1; 8 bases align to TRBD2. J lost 5 bases, V lost 3 bases, and 9 bases had no gene match. The CDR3 consists of 16 residues. Germline CDR1 SGHVS, CDR2 FQNEAQ. CDR3 DNA: TGTGCCAGCAGCTTCTCGGGACTAGAGGGAGACAATGAGCAGTTCTTC. Its translation: CASSFSGLEGDNEQFF.